The 28 T cell receptor beta chains given below trace back to one sample, sequenced in a study of human thymus T cells. Some clones are missing from TCRdb's copy, which holds only in-frame ones; the method was immunoSEQ multiplex PCR. This table has approximately 40,000 clones, 85% to 95% appearing once. Specimen: blood. Every receptor here comes from a boy less than two years old with a congenital heart defect but otherwise immunologically healthy.

The rearrangement links TRBV5-1 to TRBJ2-7; no reliable D call. The CDR3 runs to 12 residues. V was shortened by 1 base and J by 0 bases, with 2 bases between the two germline ends. The V gene's germline CDR1 is SGHRS and CDR2 YFSETQ. The CDR3 DNA reads TGCGCCAGCAGCTTGCCCTCCTACGAGCAGTACTTC. Its protein product is CASSLPSYEQYF.

The chain couples TRBV18 to TRBJ2-7; D ambiguous. The CDR3 covers 14 residues. Trimming pared 2 bases from V and 2 bases from J, leaving 10 bases between. The germline V gene has CDR1 KGHSH and CDR2 LQKENI. In DNA, the CDR3 is TGTGCCAGCTCACCAGGGGTAATAACCTACGAGCAGTACTTC. It codes for CASSPGVITYEQYF.

V usage is TRBV11-2 and J usage is TRBJ2-3; D is possibly TRBD1 or TRBD2 (6 bases each). The CDR3 runs 15 residues. Germline-derived CDR1 and CDR2 are SGHAT and FQNNGV. Trimming removed 6 bases at V and 7 bases at J, with 20 bases between. The CDR3 here is CASSFVGGQRNTQYF. The CDR3 DNA follows: TGTGCCAGCAGTTTCGTGGGGGGCCAACGAAATACGCAGTATTTT.

This chain uses TRBV6-5 with TRBJ1-1; weak D call: TRBD1 (6 bases). Trimming pared 6 bases from V and 5 bases from J, leaving 13 bases between. This CDR3 has 13 amino acids. The V gene's germline CDR1 is MNHEY and CDR2 SVGAGI. CDR3 sequence: CASSRGGLTEAFF. The CDR3 nucleotides read TGTGCCAGCAGCAGGGGAGGGTTAACTGAAGCTTTCTTT.

This clone was recorded once. The CDR3 spells CASSLGPLLAYEQYF. CDR3 sequence (DNA): TGTGCCAGCAGCTTAGGCCCGTTACTAGCCTACGAGCAGTACTTC. V gene TRBV11-2 combines with J gene TRBJ2-7; TRBD2 is a possible D gene (5 bases). This CDR3 region has 15 residues. CDR1 is SGHAT, CDR2 FQNNGV, per germline. With 1 base removed from V and 2 bases from J, the gap between germline ends came to 12 bases.

V gene TRBV11-2 combines with J gene TRBJ2-7; D possibly corresponds to TRBD1 (5 bases). Per germline, CDR1 SGHAT and CDR2 FQNNGV. The length of the CDR3 is 13 residues. Trimming pared 0 bases from V and 6 bases from J, leaving 9 bases between. The CDR3, as DNA: TGTGCCAGCAGCTTAGATCCAAGGGGCGAGCAGTACTTC. Residues: CASSLDPRGEQYF.

The V and J genes are TRBV19 and TRBJ2-3; D is ambiguous. Per the germline V gene, CDR1 is LNHDA and CDR2 is SQIVND (reference sequence). With 3 bases removed from V and 0 bases from J, the gap between germline ends came to 1 base. The length of the CDR3 is 12 residues. Here the CDR3 DNA reads TGTGCCAGTAGTATTAGCACAGATACGCAGTATTTT. Translated, it gives CASSISTDTQYF.

V gene TRBV28 combines with J gene TRBJ2-5; possible D gene TRBD1, 5 bases. The CDR3 extends over 14 amino acids. Germline V gene data show CDR1 as MDHEN and CDR2 as SYDVKM. Between the trimmed V and J ends, which lost 0 bases and 3 bases, there was a span of 8 bases. The CDR3 here is CASSLWGLEETQYF. Written as DNA, the CDR3 is TGTGCCAGCAGTTTATGGGGGCTGGAAGAGACCCAGTACTTC.

This clone was counted once. CDR3 nucleotide sequence: TGTGCCAGCAGTTCCCCCTCGACAGGGATGAATGGCTACACCTTC. It encodes CASSSPSTGMNGYTF. This sequence joins TRBV27 and TRBJ1-2, with 7 nucleotides matching TRBD1. The CDR3 is 15 residues long. J lost 6 bases, V lost 4 bases, and 11 bases had no gene match. Germline lookup yields CDR1 MNHEY and CDR2 SMNVEV (reference sequence).

The chain joins TRBV6-5 to TRBJ2-3; TRBD2 agrees at 10 bases. The germline V gene has CDR1 MNHEY and CDR2 SVGAGI. The CDR3 is 15 residues long. V trimming: 6 bases; J trimming: 5 bases; junction bases outside the gene matches: 8. The CDR3 DNA sequence: TGTGCCAGCAGACAGAGCGGGGGGGCGATAGATACGCAGTATTTT. It encodes CASRQSGGAIDTQYF.

This chain connects TRBV19 to TRBJ1-3; D is uncertain. CDR3 length equals 13 residues. Germline V gene data show CDR1 as LNHDA and CDR2 as SQIVND (reference sequence). V was cut by 3 bases and J by 0 bases, with 3 bases left in between. The CDR3 DNA is TGTGCCAGTAGTATCGACTCTGGAAACACCATATATTTT. Amino acids: CASSIDSGNTIYF.

This chain connects TRBV4-2 to TRBJ1-1; D is unclear. The germline V and J ends were trimmed by 4 bases and 7 bases, with 10 bases remaining between them. The V gene's germline CDR1 is LGHNA and CDR2 YNFKEQ. The CDR3 is 12 amino acids. The CDR3: CASSRAGGEAFF. The CDR3 coding sequence is TGTGCCAGCAGCCGCGCCGGAGGTGAAGCTTTCTTT.

CDR3 residues: CSVNTVENTGELFF. In DNA form, the CDR3 reads TGCAGCGTTAACACTGTAGAGAACACCGGGGAGCTGTTTTTT. This chain joins TRBV29-1 and TRBJ2-2; D unresolved. Germline CDR1 is SQVTM and CDR2 is ANQGSEA. CDR3 size: 14 residues. V shed 5 bases and J shed 1 base, with 11 bases lying between them.

This chain joins TRBV28 and TRBJ1-5, with D tentatively TRBD1 (6 bases). V lost 2 bases and J 5 bases, leaving 10 bases between the germline ends. Germline CDR1 reads MDHEN; CDR2 reads SYDVKM. This CDR3 spans 14 amino acids. The CDR3 loop reads CASSLNRDDQPQHF. CDR3 sequence (DNA): TGTGCCAGCAGTTTAAACAGGGACGATCAGCCCCAGCATTTT.

This chain uses TRBV7-9 with TRBJ1-5, with D possibly being TRBD1 (5 bases). This CDR3 has 12 amino acids. CDR1 is SEHNR, CDR2 FQNEAQ, per germline (reference sequence). V lost 2 bases, J lost 6 bases, and 5 bases lay in between. The CDR3 coding sequence is TGTGCCAGCAGCTTACAGGGTCAGCCCCAGCATTTT. It encodes CASSLQGQPQHF.

This chain joins TRBV7-6 and TRBJ2-3; the match to TRBD2 covers 8 bases. This CDR3 contains 16 residues. The trim removed 4 bases at V and 8 bases at J, leaving 14 bases unmatched. Per the germline V gene, CDR1 is SGHVS and CDR2 is FNYEAQ. CDR3 DNA: TGTGCCAGCAGCTCCCCATCCGCGGGGGGAAGGGGTACGCAGTATTTT. It translates to CASSSPSAGGRGTQYF. Combining the CDR3 with reference TRBV7-6 and TRBJ2-3 gives the whole variable domain GAGVSQSPRYKVTKRGQDVALRCDPISGHVSLYWYRQALGQGPEFLTYFNYEAQQDKSGLPNDRFSAERPEGSISTLTIQRTEQRDSAMYRCASSSPSAGGRGTQYFGPGTRLTVL.

V usage is TRBV4-2 and J usage is TRBJ2-3; 10 positions match TRBD2. Looked up from germline, CDR1 is LGHNA and CDR2 is YNFKEQ. The CDR3 spans 16 residues. V lost 4 bases and J lost 0; bases outside the gene matches: 4. CDR3 loop: CASSPMTSGSTDTQYF. DNA of the CDR3: TGTGCCAGCAGCCCCATGACTAGCGGGAGCACAGATACGCAGTATTTT.

The gene calls are TRBV18 and TRBJ1-2; unclear D gene. V was pared by 3 bases and J by 12 bases, with 17 bases between. From germline, CDR1 is KGHSH and CDR2 LQKENI. The CDR3 loop spans 13 amino acids. The CDR3 bases are TGTGCCAGCTCACCCCCGGCAGGAGGTTTGGACACCTTC. It codes for CASSPPAGGLDTF. The whole variable domain, filled in from reference TRBV18 and TRBJ1-2, reads NAGVMQNPRHLVRRRGQEARLRCSPMKGHSHVYWYRQLPEEGLKFMVYLQKENIIDESGMPKERFSAEFPKEGPSILRIQQVVRGDSAAYFCASSPPAGGLDTFGSGTRLTVV.

The chain combines TRBV9 with TRBJ2-3, with 7 bases aligning to TRBD1. The CDR3 contains 14 residues. Germline V gene sequence: CDR1 SGDLS, CDR2 YYNGEE. With 5 bases clipped from V and 6 bases from J, the junction kept 9 bases outside the gene matches. The CDR3 region has the DNA TGTGCCAGCAGGCCTCGGGACAGCGCGGATACGCAGTATTTT. The encoded protein is CASRPRDSADTQYF.

This rearrangement joins TRBV5-1 to TRBJ1-1; D remains unclear. CDR1 is SGHRS and CDR2 is YFSETQ in the germline V gene. V lost 2 bases and J lost 1, with 12 bases in between. This CDR3 has 15 residues. CDR3 sequence reads: CASSFIGFPNTEAFF. As DNA, the CDR3 is TGCGCCAGCAGCTTTATCGGGTTCCCGAACACTGAAGCTTTCTTT.

The chain links TRBV28 to TRBJ1-5, with 8 bases that match TRBD1. CDR3 length: 14 amino acids. CDR1 and CDR2 from the germline V gene are MDHEN and SYDVKM. V lost 4 bases and J lost 4; bases outside the gene matches: 3. In DNA form, the CDR3 reads TGTGCCAGCAGTTATACAGGGGGGAATCAGCCCCAGCATTTT. Translating gives CASSYTGGNQPQHF.

The CDR3 sequence: CASSLGATNEKLFF. The CDR3 DNA reads TGCGCCAGCAGCTTGGGGGCGACTAATGAAAAACTGTTTTTT. The chain combines TRBV5-1 with TRBJ1-4; D is undetermined. Germline CDR1 is SGHRS and CDR2 is YFSETQ. Trimming took 0 bases from V and 2 from J, leaving 5 bases between them. This CDR3 has 14 residues.

The chain is built from TRBV6-5 and TRBJ1-5; D uncertain. The V end lost 0 bases, the J end lost 1 base, and 7 bases lay between the germline ends. Germline lookup yields CDR1 MNHEY and CDR2 SVGAGI. The CDR3 totals 15 residues. This chain's CDR3 is CASSYSKSSNQPQHF. The CDR3 DNA sequence: TGTGCCAGCAGTTACTCGAAAAGCAGCAATCAGCCCCAGCATTTT.

V and J are TRBV5-4 and TRBJ1-2, with TRBD1 matching 8 bases. V trimming: 4 bases; J trimming: 3 bases; junction bases outside the gene matches: 5. CDR1 SGHNT and CDR2 YYREEE come from the germline V gene (reference sequence). The CDR3 spans 14 residues. CDR3 loop: CASSPRDRHYGYTF. CDR3 nucleotides: TGTGCCAGCAGCCCCCGGGACAGGCACTATGGCTACACCTTC.

This chain links TRBV9 with TRBJ1-5, with D unclear. V was clipped by 1 base and J by 6 bases, with 5 bases between them. CDR1 is SGDLS, CDR2 YYNGEE, per germline. The CDR3 sequence is 12 residues long. The CDR3 reads CASSVHGQPQHF. CDR3 DNA sequence: TGTGCCAGCAGCGTACACGGTCAGCCCCAGCATTTT.

The chain is built from TRBV4-2 and TRBJ2-2; D gene ambiguous. Trimming shortened V by 1 base and J by 3 bases, and 9 bases separated the two germline ends. The germline V gene encodes CDR1 LGHNA and CDR2 YNFKEQ. The CDR3 runs 15 residues. CDR3 sequence: CASSQGPSYTGELFF. Written as DNA, the CDR3 is TGTGCCAGCAGCCAAGGTCCCTCTTACACCGGGGAGCTGTTTTTT.

A few counts support this clone. V and J are TRBV4-1 and TRBJ1-4, with 8 bases lining up with TRBD1. Germline V gene sequence: CDR1 MGHRA, CDR2 YSYEKL. J was trimmed by 7 bases and V by 4 bases; bases with no gene match: 2. The CDR3 is 13 amino acids. This CDR3 is CASSRGQGEKLFF. The CDR3 DNA reads TGCGCCAGCAGCCGAGGACAGGGTGAAAAACTGTTTTTT.

This clone has a single count. This chain uses TRBV5-1 with TRBJ2-3; 8 bases fit TRBD2. The CDR3 covers 14 residues. V lost 8 bases and J lost 5; bases outside the gene matches: 10. Germline CDR1 SGHRS, CDR2 YFSETQ. CDR3 DNA sequence: TGCGCCAGAATCCGGGGGGGCGCGGAAGATACGCAGTATTTT. This gives the protein CARIRGGAEDTQYF.